These T cell receptor beta chains were read from a single sample in a study of a mutant IDH1 vaccine in newly diagnosed glioma. Antigens of these TCRs are unknown. Only in-frame clones appear in the TCRdb table, and some are missing; sequencing was by immunoSEQ multiplex PCR. Of 60,000 to 85,000 clones detected, 75% to 90% appear once; the ten largest clones hold 0.7% to 0.95%. Sample: PBMCs, taken from a glioma patient whose treatment included an IDH1 peptide vaccine. All receptors derive from a woman aged 45-65 years with glioma. CDR3s include the opening cysteine and the closing phenylalanine or tryptophan. A D gene is named only where the DNA matches it firmly. Clone size is shown for a subset of rows, as once, few, many or a class of expanded clone.

TGTGCCAGCACCCCGGGGGGGCAGCCAAATTACCGGGAACTGTTTTTT	CASTPGGQPNYRELFF	TRBJ1-4	NA	NA	TRBV4-2
TGTGCCAGCAGTGACCTGGGGGGCAGGGATGGTCAGCCCCAGCATTTT	CASSDLGGRDGQPQHF	TRBJ1-5	NA	NA	TRBV2
TGTGCCAGCAGGGAAGGGACTAGCGGGATTTATATCTTC	CASREGTSGIYIF	TRBJ2-7	NA	TRBD2	TRBV28
TGTGCCAGCAGTTTGCCAGGGACCTCCTACAATGAGCAGTTCTTC	CASSLPGTSYNEQFF	TRBJ2-1	NA	NA	TRBV28
TGCAGCGTTGAAGTCCGGGACAGGGGTTACGAGCAGTACTTC	CSVEVRDRGYEQYF	TRBJ2-7	once	TRBD1	TRBV29-1
TGTGCCAGCAGCGTCAACGGGCGCTCCTACAATGAGCAGTTCTTC	CASSVNGRSYNEQFF	TRBJ2-1	NA	NA	TRBV9
TGTGCCAGCAGCCCCCCGGGACTAGCGGGAGCCGGGGAGCTGTTTTTT	CASSPPGLAGAGELFF	TRBJ2-2	NA	TRBD2	TRBV11-2
TGTGCCAGCATGGGGACTAGCAGTCCCGGGGAGCTGTTTTTT	CASMGTSSPGELFF	TRBJ2-2	NA	TRBD2	TRBV2
TGTGCCAGCAGCTTAGATGGTACGCAGTATTTT	CASSLDGTQYF	TRBJ2-3	NA	NA	TRBV7-3
TGCGCCAGTTCCACAGGGGGGTCGGGGGAGCAGTACTTC	CASSTGGSGEQYF	TRBJ2-7	NA	TRBD1	TRBV10-2
TGTGCCAGCGGTCCTCCGGGGGAGAGGGGAGAGACCCAGTACTTC	CASGPPGERGETQYF	TRBJ2-5	NA	NA	TRBV6-1
TGTGCCAGCAGCTTAGGCGGGCCAACCGAAAACATTCAGTACTTC	CASSLGGPTENIQYF	TRBJ2-4	few	NA	TRBV11-3
TGTGCCAGCAGTTTAATTCCCCCAGGGGCTGAGCGGAATTACTACGAGCAGTACTTC	CASSLIPPGAERNYYEQYF	TRBJ2-7	NA	NA	TRBV27
TGTGCCAGCTCCGGACAGTTAAATCAGCCCCAGCATTTT	CASSGQLNQPQHF	TRBJ1-5	once	NA	TRBV18
TGTGCCAGCAGCCGGGCGGATCCTTGGTTAGGGGGGACTAACGATGAGCAGTTCTTC	CASSRADPWLGGTNDEQFF	TRBJ2-1	once	NA	TRBV7-9
TGCAGCGTAAGGACAGGCCTCGACACCGGGGAGCTGTTTTTT	CSVRTGLDTGELFF	TRBJ2-2	NA	TRBD1	TRBV29-1
TGTGCCAGCAGCTCCCTCGGGCGGTTCGTTGATACGCAGTATTTT	CASSSLGRFVDTQYF	TRBJ2-3	NA	NA	TRBV7-9
TGTGCCAGCAGCTTTGGGAGTTCGACCGGGGAGCTGTTTTTT	CASSFGSSTGELFF	TRBJ2-2	NA	NA	TRBV7-3
TGTGCCAGCAGCCCCACAGGGAATTCACCCCTCCACTTT	CASSPTGNSPLHF	TRBJ1-6	NA	NA	TRBV7-2
TGTGCCATCGCACCAGGGCTTGGCACAGATACGCAGTATTTT	CAIAPGLGTDTQYF	TRBJ2-3	NA	NA	TRBV10-3
TGTGCCAGCAGCTTAGGAGGGACAGGGGCCTACGAGCAGTACTTC	CASSLGGTGAYEQYF	TRBJ2-7	NA	TRBD1	TRBV11-2
TGTGCCAGCAGCTTGACAGGACAGGGACTTAACTATGGCTACACCTTC	CASSLTGQGLNYGYTF	TRBJ1-2	NA	TRBD1	TRBV5-4
TGTGCCAGCAGCCGCAGGTTTAAACAGCCACAAGAGACCCAGTACTTC	CASSRRFKQPQETQYF	TRBJ2-5	few	NA	TRBV7-8
TGCGCCAGCAGCTCCATGGGCCAGTGGGAGACCCAGTACTTC	CASSSMGQWETQYF	TRBJ2-5	NA	NA	TRBV5-1
TGTGCCAGCAGTTTATGGGGCAGGGGGAATGAAAAACTGTTTTTT	CASSLWGRGNEKLFF	TRBJ1-4	NA	TRBD1	TRBV27
TGTGCCAGCAGTTCGGGGCTTTGGGACGAGCAGTACTTC	CASSSGLWDEQYF	TRBJ2-7	few	NA	TRBV28
TGTGCCAGCAGCTTAACAGGGGGGTGGACTGAAGCTTTCTTT	CASSLTGGWTEAFF	TRBJ1-1	NA	TRBD1	TRBV5-6
TGTGCCAGCAGCGTAGCTAGGGGAGATACGCAGTATTTT	CASSVARGDTQYF	TRBJ2-3	NA	NA	TRBV9
TGTGCCAGTAGGAGGGCCTTCGGCAGAGTCACAGATACGCAGTATTTT	CASRRAFGRVTDTQYF	TRBJ2-3	NA	NA	TRBV19
TGTGCCTGGAGGTCGCACCCTGGGGCCAACGTCCTGACTTTC	CAWRSHPGANVLTF	TRBJ2-6	NA	NA	TRBV30
TGCGCCACCTCGACGGGAGGGCCCGTGCAGTACTTC	CATSTGGPVQYF	TRBJ2-7	NA	TRBD2	TRBV5-1
TGCGCCAGCAGCTCACAGGGCGATCCCTCCAAAAACATTCAGTACTTC	CASSSQGDPSKNIQYF	TRBJ2-4	NA	NA	TRBV5-1
TGTGCCAGCAGCCCCGAGTGGGGCCTCCAAGAGACCCAGTACTTC	CASSPEWGLQETQYF	TRBJ2-5	NA	NA	TRBV6-5
TGTGCCAGCAGCTTGCTGCGGGAGGAGGGGAGTGAGCAGTTCTTC	CASSLLREEGSEQFF	TRBJ2-1	NA	TRBD2	TRBV5-5
TGTGCCAGTAGTATTAATACGAGTCCGGATACGCAGTATTTT	CASSINTSPDTQYF	TRBJ2-3	once	NA	TRBV19
TGTGCCAGCAGCTACGGGACGTTAGCTAACTATGGCTACACCTTC	CASSYGTLANYGYTF	TRBJ1-2	NA	NA	TRBV7-9
TGCAGTGCTGTCGGCACTGAAGCTTTCTTT	CSAVGTEAFF	TRBJ1-1	NA	NA	TRBV20-1
TGTGCCAGTAGTCGGGGAGAAATGAACACTGAAGCTTTCTTT	CASSRGEMNTEAFF	TRBJ1-1	NA	NA	TRBV19
TGTGCCAGCCGAGGAGGACTAGCGGCCAATCCCACAGATACGCAGTATTTT	CASRGGLAANPTDTQYF	TRBJ2-3	once	TRBD2	TRBV11-2
TGCAGCGTCGTGACAGGGGTGAACACTGAAGCTTTCTTT	CSVVTGVNTEAFF	TRBJ1-1	NA	TRBD1	TRBV29-1
TGTGCCAGCAGTTCCCAAGGTCTCGAGCAGTACTTC	CASSSQGLEQYF	TRBJ2-7	NA	NA	TRBV28
TGTGCCAGCAGTTTATACAGCTACAATGAGCAGTTCTTC	CASSLYSYNEQFF	TRBJ2-1	NA	NA	TRBV28
TGCGCCAGCCGTCCGGGACGGGGTAACATGAACACTGAAGCTTTCTTT	CASRPGRGNMNTEAFF	TRBJ1-1	NA	NA	TRBV5-1
TGTGCCAGCAGTTACATGCCCGGGGCCGGGTACGAGCAGTACTTC	CASSYMPGAGYEQYF	TRBJ2-7	once	NA	TRBV6-6
TGTGCCAGCAGCTTAGCGGTCCAGCGCTACGAGCAGTACTTC	CASSLAVQRYEQYF	TRBJ2-7	NA	NA	TRBV7-8
TGCGCCAGCAGCAGGTCTAATACGGGACAGGGGAACACTGAAGCTTTCTTT	CASSRSNTGQGNTEAFF	TRBJ1-1	NA	TRBD1	TRBV5-1
TGTGCCATCAGTGCCTTTTCGGCTGAGGTGGATGGCTACACCTTC	CAISAFSAEVDGYTF	TRBJ1-2	few	NA	TRBV10-3